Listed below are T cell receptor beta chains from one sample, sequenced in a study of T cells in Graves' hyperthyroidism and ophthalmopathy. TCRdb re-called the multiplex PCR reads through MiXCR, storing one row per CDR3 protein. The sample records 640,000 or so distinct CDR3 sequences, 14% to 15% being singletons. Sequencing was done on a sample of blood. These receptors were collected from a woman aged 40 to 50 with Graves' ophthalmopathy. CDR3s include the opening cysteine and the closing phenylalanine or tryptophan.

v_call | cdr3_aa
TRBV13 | CASSSTGGRGYEQYF
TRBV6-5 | CASSYSPRWDEQYF
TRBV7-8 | CASSQDAWMQYF
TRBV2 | CASSGQPRSYEQYF
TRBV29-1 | CSVDGGPFHYGYTF
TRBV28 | CASNLSGAQLEQYF
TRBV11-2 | CASSPGLAGARTGELFF
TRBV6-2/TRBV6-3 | CASSYPTDGGGRTEAFF
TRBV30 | CAWTQGIWGYTF
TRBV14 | CASSQGTTREETQYF
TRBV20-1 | CSASDRGQPQHF
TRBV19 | CASRRTGNLDYGYTF
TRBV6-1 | CATGDRGDEQYF
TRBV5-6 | CASSLGMSYEQYF
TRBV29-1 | CSVAGQYQETQYF
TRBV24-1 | CATSTGPLAKNIQYF